Presented here are 18 T cell receptor beta chains from one specimen sequenced in a study of Graves' ophthalmopathy and Graves' hyperthyroidism. Investigators amplified TCR beta CDR3 regions from RNA transcripts. HTBI-primed RT-PCR formed the first round, and a multiplex PCR formed the second. From the multiplex PCR reads, TCRdb called clonotypes with MiXCR, one entry per CDR3 protein. This sample has roughly 500,000 distinct CDR3 sequences; approximately 15% occur once, and the top ten carry over 8%. The sequenced sample was blood. The receptors come from a young woman with Graves' ophthalmopathy.

This clonotype was recorded at least ten times. The rearrangement links TRBV28 to TRBJ1-2, with no clear D. Germline V gives CDR1 MDHEN, CDR2 SYDVKM. The length of the CDR3 is 15 residues. Trimming left V 7 bases short and J 2 bases short, with 17 bases between. The CDR3 DNA reads as TGTGCCAGCATAGATTTTGGGCGAACGAACTATGGCTACACCTTC. This codes for CASIDFGRTNYGYTF.

This clonotype was observed a handful of times. The chain has TRBV12-5 and TRBJ1-1, with D possibly TRBD1 on 5 matching bases. Germline V gives CDR1 LGHNT, CDR2 FRNRAP. There are 13 residues in the CDR3. CDR3 sequence: CAQGRVSNTEAFF. CDR3 nucleotide sequence: TGTGCCCAGGGCCGCGTCTCAAACACTGAAGCTTTCTTT.

This clonotype was counted ten times or more. The chain couples TRBV30 to TRBJ2-7; possibly TRBD2 for D (7 bases). V gave up 4 bases and J gave up 1 base, with 17 bases separating them. The CDR3 contains 15 residues. Looked up from germline, CDR1 is GTSNPN and CDR2 is SVGIG (reference sequence). The CDR3 region is CAWNGGQVGSYEQYF. In nucleotides, the CDR3 is TGTGCCTGGAACGGGGGGCAGGTGGGGTCCTACGAGCAGTACTTC.

In its sample, this clonotype was seen many times. The V call is TRBV6-1, the J call TRBJ1-1; D remains unclear. The CDR3 length is 15 residues. Germline CDR1 is MNHNS and CDR2 is SASEGT. V lost 6 bases and J 2 bases, leaving 16 bases between the germline ends. This CDR3 is CASRPVGELNTEAFF. The CDR3 DNA follows: TGTGCCAGCAGGCCCGTCGGGGAACTCAACACTGAAGCTTTCTTT.

The V gene is TRBV11-1, the J gene TRBJ1-5, with D unresolved. Trimming shortened V by 4 bases and J by 9 bases, and 13 bases separated the two germline ends. The CDR3 is 13 amino acids. Germline V CDR1 and CDR2: SGHAT, FQDESV (reference sequence). Here the CDR3 DNA reads TGTGCCAGCAGCTCCATAGAGGGTACGCCCCAGCATTTT. Its protein is CASSSIEGTPQHF.

Only a few counts were recorded for this clonotype. The rearrangement uses TRBV12-3 or TRBV12-4 and TRBJ2-7; 9 nucleotides match TRBD1. The CDR3 is made up of 15 amino acids. The V segment lost 5 bases and the J segment 3 bases; nucleotides outside the gene matches: 8. This chain's CDR3 is CASSDPTGGYYEQYF. CDR3 DNA sequence: TGTGCCAGCAGTGACCCGACAGGGGGATACTACGAGCAGTACTTC.

This clonotype showed up many times. The chain is built from TRBV18 and TRBJ1-3; a possible D gene is TRBD1 (5 bases). The CDR3 is 14 amino acids. Per germline, CDR1 KGHSH and CDR2 LQKENI. The germline V and J ends were trimmed by 5 bases and 3 bases, with 11 bases remaining between them. The CDR3 here is CASSAGTDGNTIYF. The CDR3 DNA sequence: TGTGCCAGCTCAGCTGGGACGGATGGAAACACCATATATTTT. Combining the CDR3 with reference TRBV18 and TRBJ1-3 gives the whole variable domain NAGVMQNPRHLVRRRGQEARLRCSPMKGHSHVYWYRQLPEEGLKFMVYLQKENIIDESGMPKERFSAEFPKEGPSILRIQQVVRGDSAAYFCASSAGTDGNTIYFGEGSWLTVV.

This clonotype was counted ten times or more. CDR3 sequence reads: CASSKTGWIDGYTF. The CDR3 nucleotides are TGTGCCAGCAGTAAGACAGGGTGGATTGATGGCTACACCTTC. V is TRBV6-1 and J is TRBJ1-2; 7 bases line up with TRBD1. Losses at the gene ends were 5 bases for V and 6 bases for J; bases not matched to a gene: 9. This CDR3 region has 14 residues. Germline V gives CDR1 MNHNS, CDR2 SASEGT.

The sample holds many counts of this clonotype. The rearrangement joins TRBV11-2 to TRBJ2-2; D is possibly TRBD1 (5 bases). The CDR3 runs 13 residues. Germline V lookup: CDR1 SGHAT, CDR2 FQNNGV. V gave up 10 bases and J gave up 2 bases, with 11 bases separating them. The CDR3 bases are TGTGCCACCGCCCAGGGAAACACCGGGGAGCTGTTTTTT. Its translation: CATAQGNTGELFF.

This clonotype has more than one count but fewer than ten. The chain uses TRBV6-5 and TRBJ1-2; 8 bases map to TRBD1. The V segment lost 0 bases and the J segment 7 bases; nucleotides outside the gene matches: 4. Germline V gives CDR1 MNHEY, CDR2 SVGAGI. The CDR3 loop spans 14 amino acids. CDR3 in amino acids: CASSYSGQGAGYTF. The DNA of the CDR3 is TGTGCCAGCAGTTACTCCGGTCAGGGGGCTGGCTACACCTTC.

The chain links TRBV7-3 to TRBJ1-2; 10 bases map to TRBD1. V trimming: 1 base; J trimming: 7 bases; junction bases outside the gene matches: 15. The CDR3 has 18 residues. Per the germline V gene, CDR1 is SGHTA and CDR2 is FQGTGA. CDR3 sequence (DNA): TGTGCCAGCAGCTTAATTGGTCGTGGAGGACAGGGGGGAGGTGGCTACACCTTC. This sequence encodes CASSLIGRGGQGGGGYTF. Filled out from reference TRBV7-3 and TRBJ1-2, the complete variable domain reads GAGVSQTPSNKVTEKGKYVELRCDPISGHTALYWYRQSLGQGPEFLIYFQGTGAADDSGLPNDRFFAVRPEGSVSTLKIQRTERGDSAVYLCASSLIGRGGQGGGGYTFGSGTRLTVV.

The V call is TRBV6-2 or TRBV6-3, the J call TRBJ2-6; no reliable D call. The CDR3 is made up of 18 amino acids. The V and J ends lost 4 bases and 0 bases respectively, with 16 bases between them. CDR1 is MNHEY, CDR2 SVGEGT, per germline. CDR3 loop: CASSLRTQPLSGANVLTF. The CDR3 DNA is TGTGCCAGCAGTTTACGGACCCAGCCTCTCTCTGGGGCCAACGTCCTGACTTTC.

This clonotype showed up just a few times. The rearrangement joins TRBV6-1 to TRBJ2-5; D might be TRBD1 or TRBD2, each matching 5 bases. Per the germline V gene, CDR1 is MNHNS and CDR2 is SASEGT. The CDR3 extends over 14 amino acids. Trimming removed 2 bases at V and 7 bases at J, with 14 bases between. The CDR3 here is CASSERLPRGTQYF. The DNA of the CDR3 is TGTGCCAGCAGTGAACGGCTCCCGAGGGGGACCCAGTACTTC.

The V call is TRBV6-1, the J call TRBJ2-5; 12 bases agree with TRBD2. CDR1 and CDR2 (germline): MNHNS, SASEGT. CDR3 length equals 16 residues. After removal of 7 bases from V and 4 bases from J, the junction contained 10 bases not matched to a gene. The CDR3, as DNA: TGTGCCAGCACCCTGAGCAGGACTAGCGGGGCAGAGACCCAGTACTTC. Its protein is CASTLSRTSGAETQYF.

This clonotype appeared many times. The rearrangement links TRBV3-1 to TRBJ1-1, with TRBD1 as a possible D gene (6 bases). V lost 5 bases to trimming and J lost 1 base, with 17 bases between them. The CDR3 is 16 amino acids. Germline-derived CDR1 and CDR2 are LGHDT and YNNKEL (reference sequence). Written as DNA, the CDR3 is TGTGCCAGCAGCGAATCATCCGGGACACCGAACACTGAAGCTTTCTTT. Amino acid sequence: CASSESSGTPNTEAFF.

This clonotype has ten or more counts. J is TRBJ1-6 and V is TRBV27; D is uncertain. The CDR3 has 13 residues. The germline V and J ends were trimmed by 0 bases and 5 bases, with 2 bases remaining between them. CDR1 and CDR2 (germline): MNHEY, SMNVEV (reference sequence). CDR3 bases: TGTGCCAGCAGTTTATCGAATAATTCACCCCTCCACTTT. This codes for CASSLSNNSPLHF.

This clonotype was seen many times. The chain carries TRBV30 and TRBJ2-7; D possibly corresponds to TRBD1 (6 bases). CDR1 is GTSNPN and CDR2 is SVGIG in the germline V gene (reference sequence). Trimming left V 0 bases short and J 3 bases short, with 18 bases between. The CDR3 covers 16 residues. CDR3 sequence (DNA): TGTGCCTGGAGTGTTCCCCAGGCAGGGGCCAACTACGAGCAGTACTTC. Protein product: CAWSVPQAGANYEQYF.

This clonotype occurred many times. The rearrangement uses TRBV7-2 and TRBJ1-1; D uncertain. CDR1 is SGHTA and CDR2 is FQGNSA in the germline V gene. Trimming stripped 2 bases from V and 4 bases from J, with 8 bases between. The CDR3 totals 13 residues. The chain's CDR3 is CASSLISGTEAFF. CDR3 nucleotides: TGTGCCAGCAGCTTAATATCGGGCACTGAAGCTTTCTTT.